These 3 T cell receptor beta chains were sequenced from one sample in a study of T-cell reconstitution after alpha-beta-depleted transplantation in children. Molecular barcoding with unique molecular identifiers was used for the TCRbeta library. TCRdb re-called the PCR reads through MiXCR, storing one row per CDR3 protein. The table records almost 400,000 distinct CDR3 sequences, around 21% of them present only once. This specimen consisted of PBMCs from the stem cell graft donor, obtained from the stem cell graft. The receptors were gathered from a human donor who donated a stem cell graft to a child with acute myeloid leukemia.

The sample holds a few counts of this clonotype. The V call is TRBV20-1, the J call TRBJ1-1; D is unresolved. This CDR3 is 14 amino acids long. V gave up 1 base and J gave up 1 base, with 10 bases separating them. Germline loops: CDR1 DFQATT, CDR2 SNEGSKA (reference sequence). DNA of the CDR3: TGCAGTGCTAGAGCGGTATCAGGGAACACTGAAGCTTTCTTT. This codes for CSARAVSGNTEAFF.

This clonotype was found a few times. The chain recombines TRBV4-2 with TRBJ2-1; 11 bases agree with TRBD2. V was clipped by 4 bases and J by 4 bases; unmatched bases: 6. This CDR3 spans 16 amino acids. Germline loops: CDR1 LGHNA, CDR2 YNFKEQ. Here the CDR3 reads CASSLTSGSDYNEQFF. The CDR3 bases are TGTGCCAGCAGCCTAACTAGCGGGAGCGATTACAATGAGCAGTTCTTC.

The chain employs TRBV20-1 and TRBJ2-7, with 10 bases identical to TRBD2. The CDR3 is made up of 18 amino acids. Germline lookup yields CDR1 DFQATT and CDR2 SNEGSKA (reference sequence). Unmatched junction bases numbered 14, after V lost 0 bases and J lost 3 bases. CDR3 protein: CSARDRSPGLADFYEQYF. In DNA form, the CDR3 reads TGCAGTGCTAGAGATCGATCACCCGGACTAGCGGACTTCTACGAGCAGTACTTC.